This T cell receptor (beta chain) was obtained from a study of T cells after somatic rescue of genetic block. Trimming removed 5 bases from V and 1 base from J, with 9 bases in between. This CDR3 has 14 amino acids. Germline V CDR1 and CDR2: LNHDA, SQIVND (reference sequence). This table comes from immunoSEQ multiplex PCR, and its TCRdb copy is limited to in-frame clones, with some not included. The table has approximately 58,000 clones, about 96% seen once. The V call is TRBV19, the J call TRBJ2-1; tentatively, D is TRBD1 (6 bases). The specimen was peripheral blood mononuclear cells (PBMCs). The TCR originated in a child under two years old. CDR3 nucleotide sequence: TGTGCCAGTAGTTCCGGGACATCCTACAATGAGCAGTTCTTC. Translation gives CASSSGTSYNEQFF.